The text below deals with one TCR beta chain. Its specificity is not known. Sequenced material consisted of expressed TCRB transcripts (all of the isolated RNA was reverse transcribed). Naive, central memory and regulatory T cell samples averaged around 3.9 million immunoSEQ reads each. The assay was immunoSEQ multiplex PCR, and TCRdb's table has in-frame clones only and misses some. This table holds more than 250,000 clones, just over 20% found once. The record originates from a study of beta chain features in type 1 diabetes. Study context: Over all samples combined, some 110 million sorted cells were examined. The study's findings and limits: Shorter TCRB CDR3s, moderately but significantly so, were found in Type 1 diabetes patients in all four CD4+ subsets. PCR might preferentially amplify shorter templates, equally in patients and controls.

Trimming shortened V by 0 bases and J by 2 bases, and 7 bases separated the two germline ends. This CDR3 is built from 14 residues. Germline CDR1 and CDR2: LGHNA and YSLEER. Sequencing used naive CD4+ T cells from blood. This rearrangement joins TRBV4-3 to TRBJ1-2; no definite D call. The clonotype originates from a woman between 40 and 50 years old with type 1 diabetes. Here the CDR3 DNA reads TGCGCCAGCAGCCAAGATCCCGGGAACTATGGCTACACCTTC. Translated, it gives CASSQDPGNYGYTF.